This TCR beta chain was identified in a study of beta chain features in type 1 diabetes. Overall study results and limits: PCR might favor shorter templates, equally in patients and controls.

cDNA synthesis used the whole RNA isolate, giving expressed TCRB sequences. Only in-frame clones appear in the TCRdb table, and some are missing; sequencing was by immunoSEQ multiplex PCR. The table has 300,000 to 350,000 clones, less than 20% seen once. One heparinised draw, averaging about 116 mL, was taken per donor. This clone was picked up a small number of times. Its matching antigen is unknown. CDR1 is KGHSH and CDR2 is LQKENI in the germline V gene. This CDR3 spans 15 amino acids. Trimming at V came to 3 bases and at J to 0 bases, leaving 2 bases not matched to a gene. This receptor was obtained from a woman younger than 30 in good health. This chain links TRBV18 with TRBJ2-1, with 7 bases fitting TRBD1. The sample consisted of naive CD4+ T cells from blood. The chain's CDR3 is CASSPGQSSYNEQFF. The CDR3 nucleotides are TGTGCCAGCTCACCGGGACAGAGCTCCTACAATGAGCAGTTCTTC.